These T cell receptor beta chains were read from a single sample in a study of radiotherapy plus CTLA-4 blockade in lung cancer. TCRdb's copy holds only in-frame clones and misses some; the assay was immunoSEQ multiplex PCR. The sample records about 120,000 clones, 78% being singletons. This sample comprised peripheral blood, obtained from a patient treated with radiotherapy plus ipilimumab. These receptors were collected from a human donor with non-small cell lung cancer who had a partial response to radiotherapy plus ipilimumab. Each CDR3 is given with its conserved first and last residue. Clone size appears in some rows only: once, few, many, or a class for an expanded clone.

CDR3 protein	CDR3 length	clone size	V gene
CASSYVMASQRLNDEQFF	18	-	TRBV7-3
CASSLGTGDLKETQYF	16	-	TRBV11-2
CASRRKSAVDEQYF	14	-	TRBV13
CASTSAGAGRNEQFF	15	-	TRBV28
CASSQVWVAGPKNIQYF	17	-	TRBV4-3
CAWSGGQGFSPLHF	14	-	TRBV30
CASSQGSYRERSGNTIYF	18	-	TRBV4-1
CSVDQDDSYEQYF	13	-	TRBV29-1
CASSLRNTGGYTF	13	-	TRBV28
CASSLRLDRGRDTGELFF	18	once	TRBV18
CASSRRLAGGSETQYF	16	-	TRBV7-2
CACLGLLNEKLFF	13	-	TRBV30
CASSVSGGAQPQHF	14	-	TRBV18
CASTATGLFDGYTF	14	-	TRBV10-2
CASRADRATEAFF	13	-	TRBV10-1
CSVKPGLAGGEQFF	14	-	TRBV29-1
CASSLNPGTYEQYF	14	-	TRBV5-6
CASSLTGGPYEQYF	14	-	TRBV11-2
CSVEGTSGRGTDTQYF	16	-	TRBV29-1
CASSVGTGSVYDTEAFF	17	-	TRBV9
CASSLWAGREQFF	13	-	TRBV28
CASSQGSPRLESSYNEQFF	19	-	TRBV5-5
CASSLGQQSGNTIYF	15	-	TRBV5-4
CASSVGGASYNEQFF	15	-	TRBV6-6
CATIEGYTGELFF	13	few	TRBV19
CASSLPGLAGANEQFF	16	-	TRBV7-8
CASALEDNTEAFF	13	-	TRBV6-5
CASSSRTGTNQPQHF	15	-	TRBV7-9
CASSPRGQGVNEKLFF	16	few	TRBV18
CASSEAGQPQHF	12	-	TRBV6-5
CASSLLAGYEQFF	13	-	TRBV28
CASSLDRNTEAFF	13	few	TRBV7-2
CASGAGLNPTGDNTEAFF	18	-	TRBV19
CASSTGAPYGYTF	13	-	TRBV28
CASSQLRTGTDTQYF	15	-	TRBV4-1
CASSQDQRYEQYF	13	many	TRBV4-1
CAISGERTNTGELFF	15	-	TRBV10-3
CASSADRGDNEQFF	14	-	TRBV7-8
CAWSISIDFRAFF	13	-	TRBV30
CASSLAGGPGEQYF	14	-	TRBV7-9
CASSPPSAYEQYF	13	-	TRBV18
CASRRESGELFF	12	-	TRBV7-2
CASSGGLSNTEAFF	14	-	TRBV28
CASPSQASRGETQYF	15	-	TRBV11-3
CASSWTVTTEAFF	13	-	TRBV5-8
CASTPLGKSSYEQYF	15	-	TRBV28
CASSLGLMVGQSYNEQFF	18	-	TRBV5-4